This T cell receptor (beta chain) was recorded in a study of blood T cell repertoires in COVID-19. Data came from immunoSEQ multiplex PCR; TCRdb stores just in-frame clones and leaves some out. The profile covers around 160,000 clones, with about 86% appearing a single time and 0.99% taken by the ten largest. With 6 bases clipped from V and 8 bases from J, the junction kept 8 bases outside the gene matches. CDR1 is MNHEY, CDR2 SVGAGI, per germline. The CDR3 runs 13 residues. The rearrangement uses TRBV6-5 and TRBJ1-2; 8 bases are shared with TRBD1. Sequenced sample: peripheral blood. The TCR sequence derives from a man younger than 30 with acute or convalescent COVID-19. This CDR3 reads CASSYRTGWGYTF. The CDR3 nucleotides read TGTGCCAGCAGCTATCGGACAGGGTGGGGCTACACCTTC.